This T cell receptor (beta chain) was obtained from a study of radiation and T cells in renal cell carcinoma. Trimming removed 0 bases from V and 5 bases from J, with 13 bases in between. Germline V gene lookup returns CDR1 LGHNA and CDR2 YSLEER. The CDR3 totals 15 residues. Here immunoSEQ multiplex PCR was the method, and the copy in TCRdb shows in-frame clones only, minus some. The data show around 100,000 clones, with 80% to 90% seen just once and 6.5% to 8% held by the top ten. The time point denotes: blood 4 weeks post-SBRT, at nephrectomy. Treatment meaning: 15 Gy SBRT to primary tumor, nephrectomy 4 weeks later.

V usage is TRBV4-3 and J usage is TRBJ2-5; D unresolved. This specimen was blood, taken from a patient whose treatment included radiotherapy and nephrectomy. This TCR derives from a man aged 55 to 70 with renal cell carcinoma. CDR3 protein: CASSQEDDGWETQYF. CDR3 in DNA: TGCGCCAGCAGCCAAGAGGACGACGGGTGGGAGACCCAGTACTTC.